This is a list of T cell receptor beta chains from one sample in a study of shared clonotypes between healthy human individuals. The protocol was immunoSEQ multiplex PCR, while the TCRdb copy is restricted to in-frame clones and leaves out a portion. The sample shows over a million clones, 70% to 80% of them seen only once. Material: memory CD4+ T cells from PBMCs. The receptors derive from a young man in good health. Some clones in this sample may be carry-over from other donors' samples. The CDR3 runs from the conserved cysteine through the conserved F or W. A D gene is named only where the DNA matches it firmly. A row's size may be missing; if present it is once, few, many or a size class.

V,J,size,D,CDR3,DNA
TRBV7-9,TRBJ1-4,few,NA,CASSLLTGEKLFF,TGTGCCAGCAGCCTTCTGACAGGCGAAAAACTGTTTTTT
TRBV6-5,TRBJ2-3,few,TRBD2,CASRTLAGVIDTQYF,TGTGCCAGCAGGACCCTAGCGGGAGTCATAGATACGCAGTATTTT
TRBV7-9,TRBJ1-3,NA,NA,CASTMEAIQNTIYF,TGTGCCAGCACCATGGAAGCTATTCAAAACACCATATATTTT
TRBV7-2,TRBJ1-5,NA,TRBD1,CASSSGQGEGSQPQHF,TGTGCCAGCAGCTCTGGACAGGGGGAAGGCAGTCAGCCCCAGCATTTT
TRBV10-3,TRBJ1-5,NA,TRBD1,CATSRDREAQPQHF,TGTGCCACCAGCCGGGACAGGGAAGCCCAGCCCCAGCATTTT
TRBV15,TRBJ2-3,NA,NA,CATSPRRPSGSDTQYF,TGTGCCACCAGCCCCCGGCGGCCTTCAGGGTCAGATACGCAGTATTTT
TRBV7-3,TRBJ2-2,NA,NA,CASSLDGGITGELFF,TGTGCCAGCAGCTTAGATGGTGGGATTACCGGGGAGCTGTTTTTT
TRBV7-7,TRBJ2-1,NA,TRBD2,CASSLGTSGYEQFF,TGTGCCAGCAGCTTAGGGACTAGCGGGTATGAGCAGTTCTTC
TRBV30,TRBJ1-5,NA,NA,CAWSLPPNGQPQHF,TGTGCCTGGAGCCTACCCCCCAACGGCCAGCCCCAGCATTTT
TRBV15,TRBJ2-1,NA,TRBD2,CATSRAVTSGFYNEQFF,TGTGCCACCAGCAGAGCCGTTACTAGCGGTTTCTACAATGAGCAGTTCTTC
TRBV27,TRBJ1-5,NA,TRBD1,CASSWTGEEQPQHF,TGTGCCAGCAGTTGGACAGGGGAGGAACAGCCCCAGCATTTT
TRBV5-6,TRBJ2-7,NA,TRBD1,CASSWGTGKNEQYF,TGTGCCAGCAGCTGGGGGACAGGAAAGAACGAGCAGTACTTC
TRBV5-1,TRBJ2-3,many,NA,CASSINSPTDTQYF,TGCGCCAGCAGCATCAACTCACCCACAGATACGCAGTATTTT
TRBV5-4,TRBJ1-2,NA,NA,CASSLGGTDGYTF,TGTGCCAGCAGCTTGGGGGGGACCGATGGCTACACCTTC
TRBV6-4,TRBJ1-1,few,NA,CASSAERGNTEAFF,TGTGCCAGCAGTGCAGAACGGGGGAACACTGAAGCTTTCTTT
TRBV15,TRBJ2-7,NA,NA,CATSRARTGDEQYF,TGTGCCACCAGCAGAGCCAGGACCGGGGACGAGCAGTACTTC
TRBV18,TRBJ2-2,NA,NA,CASSLLQPAGELFF,TGTGCCAGCTCACTCCTACAGCCGGCCGGGGAGCTGTTTTTT
TRBV4-2,TRBJ2-2,NA,NA,CASSHLITNTGELFF,TGTGCCAGCAGCCACCTAATCACGAACACCGGGGAGCTGTTTTTT
TRBV7-9,TRBJ1-1,NA,NA,CASSLGTEAFF,TGTGCCAGCAGCTTAGGGACTGAAGCTTTCTTT
TRBV27,TRBJ2-5,NA,NA,CASSLGGVEETQYF,TGTGCCAGCAGCCTAGGGGGGGTCGAAGAGACCCAGTACTTC
TRBV7-8,TRBJ1-5,few,NA,CASSFQGNQPQHF,TGTGCCAGCAGCTTCCAGGGTAACCAGCCCCAGCATTTT
TRBV2,TRBJ2-1,once,TRBD2,CASSQPGLAVTARNEQFF,TGTGCCAGCAGTCAACCGGGACTAGCGGTCACGGCGCGGAATGAGCAGTTCTTC
TRBV10-3,TRBJ1-2,NA,NA,CAISESGEGDYGYTF,TGTGCCATCAGTGAGTCAGGGGAAGGGGACTATGGCTACACCTTC
TRBV13,TRBJ2-7,NA,TRBD2,CASSSGLAGFYEQYF,TGTGCCAGCAGCTCCGGACTAGCGGGATTCTACGAGCAGTACTTC
TRBV30,TRBJ1-1,few,NA,CAWSTQRNTEAFF,TGTGCCTGGAGTACACAGAGGAACACTGAAGCTTTCTTT
TRBV15,TRBJ1-4,NA,TRBD1,CATSRGDRGEGEKLFF,TGTGCCACCAGCAGAGGCGACAGGGGAGAGGGTGAAAAACTGTTTTTT
TRBV9,TRBJ1-1,few,NA,CASSVDAGNTEAFF,TGTGCCAGCAGCGTAGATGCAGGGAACACTGAAGCTTTCTTT
TRBV7-8,TRBJ1-2,NA,NA,CASSSGSHYGYTF,TGTGCCAGCAGCTCAGGATCCCACTATGGCTACACCTTC
TRBV5-6,TRBJ2-5,NA,NA,CASSLQGTVKTQYF,TGTGCCAGCAGCTTGCAGGGGACGGTGAAGACCCAGTACTTC
TRBV2,TRBJ2-1,NA,TRBD2,CASGRAGLNFNEQFF,TGTGCCAGCGGGCGGGCGGGACTAAACTTCAATGAGCAGTTCTTC
TRBV7-2,TRBJ1-4,once,NA,CASSLEARSNEKLFF,TGTGCCAGCAGCTTAGAGGCCAGGTCCAATGAAAAACTGTTTTTT
TRBV15,TRBJ1-5,NA,NA,CATSRGVGNQPQHF,TGTGCCACCAGCAGGGGGGTGGGCAATCAGCCCCAGCATTTT
TRBV28,TRBJ1-2,NA,TRBD1,CASRARDRLYGYTF,TGTGCCAGCAGGGCAAGGGACAGACTCTATGGCTACACCTTC
TRBV28,TRBJ1-3,NA,NA,CASSNPGGSSGNTIYF,TGTGCCAGCAGCAACCCGGGTGGGAGCTCTGGAAACACCATATATTTT
TRBV5-6,TRBJ2-2,NA,TRBD1,CASSLAGTVNTGELFF,TGTGCCAGCAGCTTGGCCGGGACAGTGAACACCGGGGAGCTGTTTTTT
TRBV5-4,TRBJ1-4,once,NA,CASSRPNEKLFF,TGTGCCAGCAGCAGGCCTAATGAAAAACTGTTTTTT
TRBV7-2,TRBJ2-3,NA,TRBD2,CASSLRASGSTDTQYF,TGTGCCAGCAGCTTAAGGGCTAGCGGGAGTACAGATACGCAGTATTTT
TRBV5-1,TRBJ2-7,few,NA,CASRPSLGSSYEQYF,TGCGCCAGCAGGCCATCCCTGGGAAGCTCCTACGAGCAGTACTTC
TRBV15,TRBJ2-7,NA,TRBD1,CATRGDRGPYEQYF,TGTGCCACCAGGGGGGACAGGGGGCCCTACGAGCAGTACTTC
TRBV2,TRBJ1-2,NA,NA,CASISSGGYGYTF,TGTGCCAGCATCTCCTCAGGAGGCTATGGCTACACCTTC
TRBV29-1,TRBJ2-1,NA,TRBD1,CSVGDSDYNEQFF,TGCAGCGTTGGGGACAGCGACTACAATGAGCAGTTCTTC
TRBV4-1,TRBJ1-2,NA,NA,CASSQGAANYGYTF,TGCGCCAGCAGCCAAGGGGCAGCTAACTATGGCTACACCTTC
TRBV6-5,TRBJ1-2,NA,NA,CASSPRVGGLYGYTF,TGTGCCAGCAGTCCTCGGGTTGGGGGGCTTTATGGCTACACCTTC
TRBV28,TRBJ2-2,NA,TRBD1,CASMPSPGTGGAGELFF,TGTGCCAGCATGCCCAGCCCCGGGACAGGGGGGGCCGGGGAGCTGTTTTTT
TRBV30,TRBJ1-2,once,NA,CAWSVSLSRGGYTF,TGTGCCTGGAGTGTCAGCCTGTCGAGAGGAGGCTACACCTTC
TRBV9,TRBJ2-7,NA,NA,CASSVEPSYEQYF,TGTGCCAGCAGCGTAGAGCCGTCCTACGAGCAGTACTTC
TRBV5-1,TRBJ1-2,NA,TRBD1,CASRGQDTNYGYTF,TGCGCCAGCAGGGGACAGGATACTAACTATGGCTACACCTTC
TRBV5-1,TRBJ2-1,once,TRBD2,CASSFTSGSGNEQFF,TGCGCCAGCAGCTTTACTAGCGGGAGTGGGAATGAGCAGTTCTTC
TRBV10-3,TRBJ2-2,few,NA,CAISAGSAAGELFF,TGTGCCATCAGTGCCGGGTCTGCGGCCGGGGAGCTGTTTTTT
TRBV2,TRBJ2-7,few,NA,CASTRDGAYEQYF,TGTGCCAGCACTCGGGACGGCGCCTACGAGCAGTACTTC
TRBV28,TRBJ2-7,few,NA,CASGVRSYEQYF,TGTGCCAGCGGAGTAAGATCCTACGAGCAGTACTTC
TRBV4-2,TRBJ1-1,NA,NA,CASSQEGVNTEAFF,TGTGCCAGCAGCCAAGAAGGGGTGAACACTGAAGCTTTCTTT
TRBV7-3,TRBJ2-1,NA,TRBD1,CASSSDRGRNNEQFF,TGTGCCAGCAGCTCCGACAGGGGGCGGAACAATGAGCAGTTCTTC
TRBV27,TRBJ2-2,NA,TRBD1,CASGSTGVTGELFF,TGTGCCAGCGGGAGTACAGGGGTCACCGGGGAGCTGTTTTTT
TRBV11-2,TRBJ2-2,NA,NA,CASSPRNTGELFF,TGTGCCAGCAGCCCCAGGAACACCGGGGAGCTGTTTTTT
TRBV11-1,TRBJ2-1,NA,TRBD2,CASSLDGTSQFF,TGTGCCAGCAGCTTAGACGGGACTAGTCAGTTCTTC
TRBV7-6,TRBJ1-5,NA,NA,CASSLLHTAGPGDQPQHF,TGTGCCAGCAGCTTACTTCATACCGCAGGCCCAGGGGATCAGCCCCAGCATTTT